The 14 T cell receptor beta chains below were found in one sample sequenced in a study of shared clonotypes between healthy human individuals. The assay was immunoSEQ multiplex PCR, and TCRdb's table has in-frame clones only and misses some. The sample has roughly 2.2 million clones; just over 90% are singletons. Sequenced material: naive CD4+ T cells from PBMCs. Subset in this sample: CD45RA+ positively selected. All receptors come from a man between 18 and 29 years old in good health. Some clones in this sample may be carry-over from other donors' samples.

The chain combines TRBV27 with TRBJ1-2; no definite D call. The CDR3 is made up of 13 amino acids. The germline V gene encodes CDR1 MNHEY and CDR2 SMNVEV (reference sequence). Trimming shortened V by 4 bases and J by 6 bases, and 12 bases separated the two germline ends. The CDR3 region has the DNA TGTGCCAGCAGTTCCCATACAGAGCATGGCTACACCTTC. It specifies CASSSHTEHGYTF.

The chain combines TRBV11-3 with TRBJ2-3, with D tentatively TRBD2 (6 bases). V dropped 1 base and J dropped 3 bases, with 11 bases sitting between them. The CDR3 is 15 amino acids. Per germline, CDR1 SGHNT and CDR2 YENEEA. Here the CDR3 DNA reads TGTGCCAGCAGCTTAGGGGGAGGCCTAACAGATACGCAGTATTTT. Its translation is CASSLGGGLTDTQYF.

The V gene is TRBV4-2, the J gene TRBJ2-3; TRBD2 matches at 10 bases. The CDR3 covers 15 residues. Unmatched junction bases numbered 4, after V lost 5 bases and J lost 2 bases. Looked up from germline, CDR1 is LGHNA and CDR2 is YNFKEQ. The DNA of the CDR3 is TGTGCCAGCAGCGAGCGGGAGGGAAACACAGATACGCAGTATTTT. The encoded protein is CASSEREGNTDTQYF.

J is TRBJ2-2 and V is TRBV4-1; D is ambiguous. Germline V gene lookup returns CDR1 MGHRA and CDR2 YSYEKL. The germline V and J ends were trimmed by 1 base and 5 bases, with 14 bases remaining between them. The length of the CDR3 is 16 residues. The CDR3 loop is CASSQGPLVRTGELFF. CDR3 sequence (DNA): TGCGCCAGCAGCCAAGGGCCCCTCGTACGGACCGGGGAGCTGTTTTTT.

The chain carries TRBV6-5 and TRBJ2-7; D unclear. Germline CDR1 is MNHEY and CDR2 is SVGAGI. V lost 5 bases to trimming and J lost 1 base, with 9 bases between them. This CDR3 comprises 13 residues. The CDR3 reads CASSAPASYEQYF. In DNA form, the CDR3 reads TGTGCCAGCAGTGCCCCGGCGTCCTACGAGCAGTACTTC.

In its sample, this clone was seen once. The chain recombines TRBV4-1 with TRBJ2-6; no definite D call. Germline lookup yields CDR1 MGHRA and CDR2 YSYEKL. V lost 0 bases, J lost 4 bases, and 13 bases lay in between. The CDR3 spans 17 residues. Here the CDR3 DNA reads TGCGCCAGCAGCCAAGATCGAAGGACCGTCGGGGCCAACGTCCTGACTTTC. Its translation is CASSQDRRTVGANVLTF.

The rearrangement uses TRBV5-1 and TRBJ1-2; no reliable D call. CDR3 size: 13 residues. Germline-derived CDR1 and CDR2 are SGHRS and YFSETQ. Trimming pared 0 bases from V and 4 bases from J, leaving 7 bases between. For the CDR3, the DNA is TGCGCCAGCAGCTTGGAAGACACCTATGGCTACACCTTC. Translation gives CASSLEDTYGYTF.

In DNA form, the CDR3 reads TGCGCCAGCAGCCAAACTAGCGGGAGTGCCTACGAGCAGTACTTC. Translating gives CASSQTSGSAYEQYF. V gene TRBV5-1 combines with J gene TRBJ2-7, with 11 bases lining up with TRBD2. The germline V gene has CDR1 SGHRS and CDR2 YFSETQ. The V segment lost 4 bases and the J segment 2 bases; nucleotides outside the gene matches: 5. The CDR3 contains 15 residues.

This chain uses TRBV7-2 with TRBJ2-1; a weak D match, TRBD1 (6 bases). The ends were cut back, 5 bases at V and 2 bases at J, with 13 bases in the middle. There are 15 residues in the CDR3. Germline loops: CDR1 SGHTA, CDR2 FQGNSA. Here the CDR3 DNA reads TGTGCCAGCAGCCTCTACGGGACAACCTACAATGAGCAGTTCTTC. Translation: CASSLYGTTYNEQFF.

The rearrangement uses TRBV29-1 and TRBJ2-7; D gene unclear. V was clipped by 3 bases and J by 2 bases, with 8 bases between them. The CDR3 sequence is 12 residues long. Germline CDR1 SQVTM, CDR2 ANQGSEA. CDR3 in amino acids: CSVEVRTYEQYF. The CDR3 coding sequence is TGCAGCGTTGAGGTCCGGACCTACGAGCAGTACTTC.

The J gene is TRBJ2-3, the V gene TRBV27; maybe TRBD2 (6 bases). Germline lookup yields CDR1 MNHEY and CDR2 SMNVEV (reference sequence). This CDR3 is built from 15 residues. Trimming left V 3 bases short and J 5 bases short, with 15 bases between. The CDR3 coding sequence is TGTGCCAGCAGTTTCCGGCGGGGCTGGGGAGATACGCAGTATTTT. Protein: CASSFRRGWGDTQYF.

This clone showed up just once. J is TRBJ2-3 and V is TRBV14; D remains ambiguous. Trimming cost V 1 base and J 7 bases, with 9 bases left between them. Per germline, CDR1 SGHDN and CDR2 FVKESK. The CDR3 sequence is 13 residues long. DNA of the CDR3: TGTGCCAGCAGCCAAGGACATACAAATACGCAGTATTTT. Protein: CASSQGHTNTQYF.

The rearrangement joins TRBV6-5 to TRBJ2-7, with D perhaps matching TRBD1 (6 bases). The CDR3 totals 13 residues. Per the germline V gene, CDR1 is MNHEY and CDR2 is SVGAGI. V lost 4 bases and J 1 base, leaving 8 bases between the germline ends. The CDR3 DNA reads TGTGCCAGCAGTTCGACAGGTTCCTACGAGCAGTACTTC. Its translation: CASSSTGSYEQYF.

The rearrangement joins TRBV7-2 to TRBJ2-7; 7 bases match TRBD1. The V segment lost 4 bases and the J segment 4 bases; nucleotides outside the gene matches: 4. The CDR3 loop spans 13 amino acids. CDR1 and CDR2 (germline): SGHTA, FQGNSA. CDR3 bases: TGTGCCAGCAGCTCGACAGGGATATACGAGCAGTACTTC. Translation: CASSSTGIYEQYF.